This entry features one TCR beta chain sequence. These data come from a study of tumor-infiltrating lymphocytes in primary liver carcinoma. The CDR3 consists of 11 residues. Trimming took off 4 bases at V and 4 bases at J, with 5 bases between the two ends. CDR1 SGHRS and CDR2 YFSETQ come from the germline V gene. A primer matching the constant region was used to make TCR beta cDNA from approximately 0.55 ug of total RNA. Each TCR beta library was derived from three nested multiplex PCR rounds that employed slightly modified ARM-PCR. With TRBV1-TRBV30 forward primers and a C-beta reverse primer, the first two PCR rounds were run for 10 cycles each. From the multiplex PCR reads, TCRdb called clonotypes with MiXCR, one entry per CDR3 protein. The sample lists fewer than 250,000 distinct CDR3 sequences, approximately 64% occurring once. The study extracted blood RNA from unsorted whole blood and also extracted germline DNA. Chronic HBV infection, which was untreated, was present in the patients.

The source material was peripheral blood. This TCR came from a woman aged 55 to 70 with primary liver carcinoma and hepatitis B virus infection. The chain has TRBV5-1 and TRBJ2-5, with D uncertain. The CDR3 sequence: CASSDLETQYF. CDR3 nucleotide sequence: TGCGCCAGCAGCGATCTAGAGACCCAGTACTTC.